Shown below are 13 T cell receptor beta chains from a single sample sequenced in a study of memory CD4+ T cells and cytomegalovirus serostatus. Single viable CD3+CD4+CD8-CD45RO+ cells were sorted as the memory CD4+ T cells. Using immunoSEQ multiplex PCR, the repertoire was profiled, and TCRdb retains in-frame clones only, with some absent. The table records 70,000 to 95,000 clones, approximately 84% of them present only once. Sample: memory CD4+ T cells from blood. The receptors derive from an adult in good health and CMV-seronegative.

Here the CDR3 DNA reads TGTGCCAGCAGCCAAAGGACTCCTCGGGATACGCAGTATTTT. Its translation: CASSQRTPRDTQYF. The genes are TRBV4-2 and TRBJ2-3; weak D call: TRBD2 (5 bases). Germline CDR1 reads LGHNA; CDR2 reads YNFKEQ. Between the trimmed V and J ends, which lost 2 bases and 6 bases, there was a span of 12 bases. The CDR3 sequence is 14 residues long.

V usage is TRBV18 and J usage is TRBJ2-4; 8 nucleotides line up with TRBD1. After removal of 4 bases from V and 7 bases from J, the junction contained 9 bases not matched to a gene. Per the germline V gene, CDR1 is KGHSH and CDR2 is LQKENI. This CDR3 has 15 amino acids. The CDR3 bases are TGTGCCAGCTCACAAGTGACAGGGGATTCGAACATTCAGTACTTC. It is translated as CASSQVTGDSNIQYF.

The chain uses TRBV25-1 and TRBJ1-5, with D tentatively TRBD1 (5 bases). Trimming stripped 1 base from V and 5 bases from J, with 9 bases between. In germline, CDR1 is MGHDK, CDR2 SYGVNS. The CDR3 has 14 residues. This CDR3 is CASSESGHHQPQHF. The DNA of the CDR3 is TGTGCCAGCAGTGAATCAGGGCACCATCAGCCCCAGCATTTT.

The gene calls are TRBV7-9 and TRBJ2-7, with TRBD2 matching over 8 bases. The CDR3 covers 14 residues. J was trimmed by 5 bases and V by 5 bases; bases with no gene match: 8. Germline V gene lookup returns CDR1 SEHNR and CDR2 FQNEAQ (reference sequence). CDR3 coding DNA: TGTGCCAGCAGCGGTGGGGTCGGGAGGGACGAGCAGTACTTC. Its protein is CASSGGVGRDEQYF. Variable domain in full (rest from reference TRBV7-9 and TRBJ2-7): DTGVSQNPRHKITKRGQNVTFRCDPISEHNRLYWYRQTLGQGPEFLTYFQNEAQLEKSRLLSDRFSAERPKGSFSTLEIQRTEQGDSAMYLCASSGGVGRDEQYFGPGTRLTVT.

The rearrangement joins TRBV5-3 to TRBJ1-2; 7 nucleotides agree with TRBD1. TRBV5-3 counts as an open reading frame of uncertain function. V shed 4 bases, J shed 0 bases, and the junction held 3 bases outside the gene matches. CDR3 length: 14 amino acids. The CDR3 nucleotides read TGTGCCAGAAGCGCAGGGACAGCTAACTATGGCTACACCTTC. Amino acid sequence: CARSAGTANYGYTF.

The chain carries TRBV4-3 and TRBJ2-1, with D possibly matching TRBD2 (5 bases). Germline-derived CDR1 and CDR2 are LGHNA and YSLEER. CDR3 length: 15 amino acids. Trimming stripped 1 base from V and 3 bases from J, with 10 bases between. CDR3 protein: CASSQGGARYNEQFF. The DNA for the CDR3 is TGCGCCAGCAGCCAAGGGGGAGCTCGCTACAATGAGCAGTTCTTC.

V gene TRBV29-1 combines with J gene TRBJ1-4, with D tentatively TRBD1 (6 bases). CDR1 SQVTM and CDR2 ANQGSEA come from the germline V gene. V was cut by 7 bases and J by 3 bases, with 12 bases left in between. This CDR3 comprises 13 residues. The DNA for the CDR3 is TGCAGCGCCGGACAGACCTCTAATGAAAAACTGTTTTTT. This encodes CSAGQTSNEKLFF.

The chain links TRBV2 to TRBJ1-5, with D tentatively TRBD1 (5 bases). The CDR3 has 14 residues. Germline V lookup: CDR1 SNHLY, CDR2 FYNNEI. The ends were cut back, 6 bases at V and 5 bases at J, with 14 bases in the middle. CDR3 DNA sequence: TGTGCCAGCAGGAAGGACACATATTATCAGCCCCAGCATTTT. It yields the protein CASRKDTYYQPQHF.

The chain recombines TRBV7-3 with TRBJ2-3, with 12 bases identical to TRBD2. From germline, CDR1 is SGHTA and CDR2 FQGTGA. The V gene end was trimmed by 4 bases and the J gene end by 2 bases; junction bases not matched to a gene: 1. This CDR3 is 15 amino acids long. CDR3 DNA: TGTGCCAGCAGCTCTAGCGGGGGGGTCACAGATACGCAGTATTTT. It is translated as CASSSSGGVTDTQYF.

The CDR3 loop reads CAWRGRFQPNYGYTF. CDR3 coding DNA: TGTGCCTGGAGGGGGAGATTCCAGCCTAACTATGGCTACACCTTC. This rearrangement joins TRBV30 to TRBJ1-2; D remains unclear. With 3 bases removed from V and 0 bases from J, the gap between germline ends came to 14 bases. The germline V gene has CDR1 GTSNPN and CDR2 SVGIG (reference sequence). This CDR3 region has 15 residues. Drawing the rest from reference TRBV30 and TRBJ1-2, the complete variable domain is SQTIHQWPATLVQPVGSPLSLECTVEGTSNPNLYWYRQAAGRGLQLLFYSVGIGQISSEVPQNLSASRPQDRQFILSSKKLLLSDSGFYLCAWRGRFQPNYGYTFGSGTRLTVV.

V is TRBV2 and J is TRBJ1-2; D may be TRBD1 (6 bases). CDR3 length: 12 amino acids. CDR1 SNHLY and CDR2 FYNNEI come from the germline V gene. V lost 5 bases to trimming and J lost 5 bases, with 9 bases between them. CDR3 nucleotide sequence: TGTGCCAGCAGTTCGCAGGGGTATGGCTACACCTTC. This translates into CASSSQGYGYTF.

This sequence joins TRBV11-2 and TRBJ1-5, with D perhaps matching TRBD1 (5 bases). Germline CDR1 is SGHAT and CDR2 is FQNNGV. Trimming shortened V by 1 base and J by 7 bases, and 11 bases separated the two germline ends. This CDR3 region has 14 residues. The CDR3 loop reads CASSLGGGDQPQHF. The CDR3 DNA follows: TGTGCCAGCAGCTTAGGGGGGGGAGACCAGCCCCAGCATTTT. The full variable domain, its missing parts supplied by reference TRBV11-2 and TRBJ1-5, is EAGVAQSPRYKIIEKRQSVAFWCNPISGHATLYWYQQILGQGPKLLIQFQNNGVVDDSQLPKDRFSAERLKGVDSTLKIQPAKLEDSAVYLCASSLGGGDQPQHFGDGTRLSIL.

This chain joins TRBV7-8 and TRBJ1-1; weak D call: TRBD1 (6 bases). Trimming took off 3 bases at V and 5 bases at J, with 13 bases between the two ends. Germline V gene lookup returns CDR1 SGHVS and CDR2 FQNEAQ. The CDR3 consists of 14 residues. The CDR3 DNA reads TGTGCCAGCAGCTTCAGCACAGGGTGGACTGAAGCTTTCTTT. Translating it yields CASSFSTGWTEAFF.